This entry lists 13 T cell receptor beta chains sequenced from one sample in a study of blood T cells in healthy people across ages (dated by TCRdb to the mid-2010s). The library came from 5' RACE. Sequencing instrument: Illumina HiSeq 2500. A second PCR of about 6 to 12 cycles was run with a J-beta primer mix and a sample-barcoded 5' primer. TCRdb took the public reads, trimmed them with fastp at Q25, ran MiXCR for clone calling and kept in-frame beta chains. Rows matching on CDR3 protein sequence are summarized as one entry with the most common DNA and genes. A total of more than 650,000 distinct CDR3 sequences appear in this sample, about 24% of them only once. 22% of the sample goes to the ten largest clones. The sequenced sample consisted of blood. Receptors were obtained from a man between 65 and 80 years old in good health.

This clonotype has just a few counts. The chain has TRBV7-9 and TRBJ2-7; 10 positions agree with TRBD2. V dropped 2 bases and J dropped 0; count of bases not matched to a gene: 7. Per the germline V gene, CDR1 is SEHNR and CDR2 is FQNEAQ (reference sequence). The length of the CDR3 is 17 residues. The CDR3 coding sequence is TGTGCCAGCAGCTTACGTCTAAGCGGGGGGGACTCCTACGAGCAGTACTTC. As protein: CASSLRLSGGDSYEQYF.

The chain employs TRBV20-1 and TRBJ2-3; 10 bases line up with TRBD2. The ends lost 0 bases at V and 6 bases at J; junction bases unmatched: 15. The CDR3 extends over 18 amino acids. Germline V gene sequence: CDR1 DFQATT, CDR2 SNEGSKA (reference sequence). In nucleotides, the CDR3 is TGCAGTGCTAGAGATCGTGCCACTAGCGGGATGGGTACGGATACGCAGTATTTT. It translates to CSARDRATSGMGTDTQYF.

The CDR3: CAISEHVSSSYNEQFF. In DNA form, the CDR3 reads TGTGCCATCAGTGAGCACGTCTCGAGCTCCTACAATGAGCAGTTCTTC. The gene calls are TRBV10-3 and TRBJ2-1; D uncertain. The CDR3 has 16 residues. The V and J ends lost 2 bases and 0 bases respectively, with 11 bases between them. Germline-derived CDR1 and CDR2 are ENHRY and SYGVKD.

This clonotype showed up just a few times. The chain combines TRBV12-3 or TRBV12-4 with TRBJ1-2; 8 nucleotides match TRBD1. With V trimmed by 2 bases and J by 8 bases, 7 bases remained unmatched. This CDR3 region has 14 residues. Written as DNA, the CDR3 is TGTGCCAGCAGTTTAATTGGCAGGGGGCTCGGCTACACCTTC. Protein product: CASSLIGRGLGYTF.

Remarks on this clonotype: One junction end disagrees with the germline gene, perhaps due to a read error. The CDR3 protein is CASSQDATNTGELFF. The CDR3 DNA reads TGTGCCAGCAGCCAAGATGCTACGAACACCGGGGAGCTATTTTTT. The V call is TRBV3-1, the J call TRBJ2-2; D is possibly TRBD2 (5 bases). The CDR3 length is 15 residues. Germline-derived CDR1 and CDR2 are LGHDT and YNNKEL (reference sequence).

The chain has TRBV20-1 and TRBJ2-3; weak D call: TRBD2 (5 bases). The V gene's germline CDR1 is DFQATT and CDR2 SNEGSKA (reference sequence). With 6 bases removed from V and 8 bases from J, the gap between germline ends came to 12 bases. The CDR3 extends over 11 amino acids. CDR3: CSAYGVGTQYF. CDR3 coding DNA: TGCAGTGCATACGGGGTAGGTACGCAGTATTTT.

The chain is built from TRBV12-3 or TRBV12-4 and TRBJ1-5, with a possible D match to TRBD1 (6 bases). This CDR3 has 14 residues. Deletions cut 6 bases from V and 4 bases from J, with 13 bases between. DNA of the CDR3: TGTGCCAGCAGACGGGACACCGAAAATCAGCCCCAGCATTTT. The encoded protein is CASRRDTENQPQHF.

This clonotype was seen ten or more times. The chain employs TRBV12-3 or TRBV12-4 and TRBJ2-1; 8 nucleotides match TRBD1. The CDR3 is 14 residues long. The V and J ends lost 8 bases and 0 bases, in that order; junction bases with no gene match: 3. CDR3 nucleotides: TGTGCCAGCCGAGACAGGGGCTCCTACAATGAGCAGTTCTTC. Its protein product is CASRDRGSYNEQFF.

V and J are TRBV14 and TRBJ2-7; TRBD2 is a possible D gene (6 bases). The CDR3 covers 16 residues. Germline assignment: CDR1 SGHDN and CDR2 FVKESK. V lost 0 bases and J 1 base, leaving 13 bases between the germline ends. The CDR3, as DNA: TGTGCCAGCAGCCAAGATTCTCGGCGGGGATCCTACGAGCAGTACTTC. Protein product: CASSQDSRRGSYEQYF.

The sample holds many counts of this clonotype. The J gene is TRBJ1-4, the V gene TRBV7-2; D possibly corresponds to TRBD1 (6 bases). Trimming pared 5 bases from V and 4 bases from J, leaving 14 bases between. The CDR3 runs 15 residues. Germline values: CDR1 SGHTA, CDR2 FQGNSA. The CDR3 DNA is TGTGCCAGCAGCAGGGGGGGAGAATATAATGAAAAACTGTTTTTT. It yields the protein CASSRGGEYNEKLFF.

This clonotype was found a few times. The genes are TRBV21-1 and TRBJ1-1. TRBV21-1 is flagged as a pseudogene. CDR3 length: 15 residues. The CDR3 loop reads CASSPGRGTHTEAFF. In DNA, the CDR3 is TGTGCCAGCAGCCCAGGGAGGGGCACACACACTGAAGCTTTCTTT.

A few counts support this clonotype. This chain joins TRBV25-1 and TRBJ2-7; TRBD1 agrees at 11 bases. CDR1 and CDR2 from the germline V gene are MGHDK and SYGVNS. This CDR3 contains 15 residues. Unmatched junction bases numbered 6, after V lost 1 base and J lost 7 bases. CDR3 nucleotide sequence: TGTGCCAGCAGTGAATTTGGGACAGGGGGAGGTGAGCAGTACTTC. This sequence encodes CASSEFGTGGGEQYF.

This chain uses TRBV7-9 with TRBJ1-2; D unresolved. CDR1 SEHNR and CDR2 FQNEAQ come from the germline V gene (reference sequence). Trimming took 5 bases from V and 4 from J, leaving 14 bases between them. CDR3 length: 14 amino acids. The CDR3 loop reads CASSPDATTYGYTF. CDR3 nucleotides: TGTGCCAGCAGCCCGGACGCAACTACCTATGGCTACACCTTC.